This T cell receptor beta chain was found in a study of blood T cell repertoires in COVID-19. Those who participated ranged in age from about 18 to 89 years and resided in roughly 26 US areas. Participants reported their clinical history, and cohort assignment relied on those reports. Germline lookup yields CDR1 MDHEN and CDR2 SYDVKM. This CDR3 is 16 amino acids long. Trimming stripped 2 bases from V and 6 bases from J, with 16 bases between. Per the authors' pipeline: Amplification with reference gene primers provided the estimates of nucleated cell counts. Only in-frame clones appear in the TCRdb table, and some are missing; sequencing was by immunoSEQ multiplex PCR. The V and J calls and the clone size are those of that table, but D and trimming were determined from the DNA. The data contain 300,000 to 400,000 clones, roughly 88% of them seen just once; the ten biggest clones take up about 5%.

This chain connects TRBV28 to TRBJ2-2; D perhaps matches TRBD1 (6 bases). The sequence was obtained from a man aged 25-45 years who had recovered from COVID-19. Material: PBMCs or T cells enriched from blood (not recorded which). CDR3 nucleotides: TGTGCCAGCAGTTTAAGGCCAGGGGATGACCCCGGGGAGCTGTTTTTT. Its protein product is CASSLRPGDDPGELFF.